What follows are 28 T cell receptor beta chains derived from one specimen sequenced in a study of cytomegalovirus exposure and HLA in healthy donors. A multiplex PCR was run with 60 Vbeta primers and 13 Jbeta primers. The repertoire was sequenced with immunoSEQ multiplex PCR; TCRdb's copy has only in-frame clones and lacks some. Of 150,000 to 200,000 clones listed, about four fifths are singletons. Sequencing used PBMCs. Receptors originate from a woman between 35 and 50 years old in good health and CMV-seronegative.

The chain joins TRBV5-1 to TRBJ1-5; D perhaps matches TRBD1 (5 bases). Germline V gives CDR1 SGHRS, CDR2 YFSETQ. Trimming pared 4 bases from V and 6 bases from J, leaving 17 bases between. The CDR3 length is 15 residues. Here the CDR3 reads CASSPRDGRAQPQHF. CDR3 DNA: TGCGCCAGCAGCCCCAGGGATGGCCGGGCTCAGCCCCAGCATTTT.

The chain has TRBV9 and TRBJ2-3; D unresolved. The CDR3 totals 14 residues. Germline V gene sequence: CDR1 SGDLS, CDR2 YYNGEE. The germline V and J ends were trimmed by 3 bases and 5 bases, with 13 bases remaining between them. CDR3 amino acids: CASSATNARDTQYF. Written as DNA, the CDR3 is TGTGCCAGCAGCGCCACAAACGCTCGAGATACGCAGTATTTT. Full variable domain (missing parts from reference TRBV9 and TRBJ2-3): DSGVTQTPKHLITATGQRVTLRCSPRSGDLSVYWYQQSLDQGLQFLIQYYNGEERAKGNILERFSAQQFPDLHSELNLSSLELGDSALYFCASSATNARDTQYFGPGTRLTVL.

The rearrangement joins TRBV19 to TRBJ2-3; 10 bases match TRBD2. CDR1 and CDR2 from the germline V gene are LNHDA and SQIVND (reference sequence). J lost 5 bases, V lost 5 bases, and 4 bases had no gene match. This CDR3 contains 14 residues. In nucleotides, the CDR3 is TGTGCCAGTAGTGAAGCGGGAGGGCAAGATACGCAGTATTTT. Amino acid sequence: CASSEAGGQDTQYF.

The chain uses TRBV15 and TRBJ1-1; possibly TRBD1 for D (6 bases). The CDR3 sequence is 13 residues long. The V gene's germline CDR1 is LNHNV and CDR2 YYDKDF (reference sequence). Trimming left V 5 bases short and J 5 bases short, with 12 bases between. Here the CDR3 DNA reads TGTGCCACCAGCTTACAGGGATATACTGAAGCTTTCTTT. It specifies CATSLQGYTEAFF.

This clone was recorded only once. The chain has TRBV6-1 and TRBJ2-2; 7 bases line up with TRBD2. Germline values: CDR1 MNHNS, CDR2 SASEGT. V gave up 2 bases and J gave up 4 bases; unmatched junction bases: 4. There are 15 residues in the CDR3. CDR3: CASSERGGTTGELFF. The CDR3 DNA sequence: TGTGCCAGCAGTGAACGGGGAGGGACCACCGGGGAGCTGTTTTTT.

CDR3 DNA: TGTGCCAGCTCACCAGGGGCAGGGCCCAGCAATCAGCCCCAGCATTTT. It codes for CASSPGAGPSNQPQHF. This chain links TRBV18 with TRBJ1-5; maybe TRBD1 (5 bases). V dropped 2 bases and J dropped 1 base, with 12 bases sitting between them. Looked up from germline, CDR1 is KGHSH and CDR2 is LQKENI. CDR3 length equals 16 residues. Full variable domain (missing parts from reference TRBV18 and TRBJ1-5): NAGVMQNPRHLVRRRGQEARLRCSPMKGHSHVYWYRQLPEEGLKFMVYLQKENIIDESGMPKERFSAEFPKEGPSILRIQQVVRGDSAAYFCASSPGAGPSNQPQHFGDGTRLSIL.

V usage is TRBV25-1 and J usage is TRBJ1-2; D is perhaps TRBD1 (6 bases). CDR3 length equals 15 residues. Germline CDR1 reads MGHDK; CDR2 reads SYGVNS. V shed 2 bases and J shed 2 bases, with 12 bases lying between them. The CDR3 bases are TGTGCCAGCAGTGAACGCGATGGACAGAACTATGGCTACACCTTC. Its translation is CASSERDGQNYGYTF.

This clone was counted only a few times. The chain couples TRBV5-1 to TRBJ2-5; 8 bases are a match to TRBD1. CDR1 and CDR2 (germline): SGHRS, YFSETQ. CDR3 length equals 14 residues. Germline trimming cut 0 bases from V and 3 bases from J; bases unmatched to any gene: 1. In DNA, the CDR3 is TGCGCCAGCAGCTTGGAGACAGGGGAAGAGACCCAGTACTTC. This translates into CASSLETGEETQYF.

The chain links TRBV6-1 to TRBJ1-1, with 9 nucleotides matching TRBD1. The CDR3 loop spans 13 amino acids. Germline V gene lookup returns CDR1 MNHNS and CDR2 SASEGT. V dropped 10 bases and J dropped 10; count of bases not matched to a gene: 13. CDR3: CATSVTGGEGAFF. CDR3 bases: TGTGCCACCTCGGTAACAGGGGGCGAGGGAGCTTTCTTT.

V is TRBV27 and J is TRBJ1-1, with 7 bases identical to TRBD1. The ends lost 3 bases at V and 4 bases at J; junction bases unmatched: 2. This CDR3 has 13 amino acids. Germline V gives CDR1 MNHEY, CDR2 SMNVEV (reference sequence). CDR3 residues: CASSFNRGTEAFF. The CDR3 coding sequence is TGTGCCAGCAGTTTCAACAGGGGCACTGAAGCTTTCTTT.

The V and J genes are TRBV29-1 and TRBJ2-1; D might be TRBD1 (6 bases). Per the germline V gene, CDR1 is SQVTM and CDR2 is ANQGSEA. Between the trimmed V and J ends, which lost 0 bases and 4 bases, there was a span of 13 bases. This CDR3 contains 15 residues. CDR3 sequence: CSVEDPWGRYNEQFF. The CDR3 region has the DNA TGCAGCGTTGAAGATCCGTGGGGGCGATACAATGAGCAGTTCTTC.

J is TRBJ1-4 and V is TRBV11-3, with TRBD1 matching 7 bases. Germline V gives CDR1 SGHNT, CDR2 YENEEA. Germline trimming cut 1 base from V and 2 bases from J; bases unmatched to any gene: 1. The CDR3 sequence is 15 residues long. CDR3 region: CASSLGQGTNEKLFF. The CDR3 DNA reads as TGTGCCAGCAGCTTAGGACAGGGCACTAATGAAAAACTGTTTTTT.

The CDR3 sequence is CATSRETAYNEQFF. CDR3 nucleotide sequence: TGTGCCACCAGCAGGGAGACCGCCTACAATGAGCAGTTCTTC. This chain uses TRBV15 with TRBJ2-1; no firm D call. Trimming removed 3 bases from V and 2 bases from J, with 8 bases in between. CDR1 LNHNV and CDR2 YYDKDF come from the germline V gene (reference sequence). The CDR3 is 14 residues long. Combining the CDR3 with reference TRBV15 and TRBJ2-1 gives the whole variable domain DAMVIQNPRYQVTQFGKPVTLSCSQTLNHNVMYWYQQKSSQAPKLLFHYYDKDFNNEADTPDNFQSRRPNTSFCFLDIRSPGLGDTAMYLCATSRETAYNEQFFGPGTRLTVL.

The chain has TRBV19 and TRBJ2-1, with 9 bases fitting TRBD1. This CDR3 region has 16 residues. CDR1 and CDR2 (germline): LNHDA, SQIVND (reference sequence). Trimming at V came to 4 bases and at J to 1 base, leaving 5 bases not matched to a gene. The CDR3 DNA is TGTGCCAGTAGTACCCTCGGACAGGGGTCCTACAATGAGCAGTTCTTC. It is translated as CASSTLGQGSYNEQFF.

The chain links TRBV7-8 to TRBJ2-5; 7 positions match TRBD2. CDR1 and CDR2 from the germline V gene are SGHVS and FQNEAQ. Unmatched junction bases numbered 6, after V lost 2 bases and J lost 0 bases. This CDR3 is built from 16 residues. This CDR3 is CASSLRLALNQETQYF. The CDR3 nucleotides are TGTGCCAGCAGCTTACGACTAGCTCTAAACCAAGAGACCCAGTACTTC.

J is TRBJ1-4 and V is TRBV19, with 10 bases matching TRBD1. With V trimmed by 5 bases and J by 12 bases, 15 bases remained unmatched. The CDR3 spans 16 residues. Germline CDR1 LNHDA, CDR2 SQIVND (reference sequence). CDR3 in amino acids: CASSGTMDRGAMELFF. In DNA form, the CDR3 reads TGTGCCAGTAGTGGGACTATGGACAGGGGGGCTATGGAACTGTTTTTT.

This rearrangement joins TRBV4-1 to TRBJ1-5; 7 positions match TRBD1. The germline CDR1 and CDR2 sequences are MGHRA and YSYEKL. With 1 base clipped from V and 3 bases from J, the junction kept 3 bases outside the gene matches. The length of the CDR3 is 15 residues. The CDR3 here is CASSQGRGPNQPQHF. The DNA for the CDR3 is TGCGCCAGCAGCCAAGGAAGGGGGCCCAATCAGCCCCAGCATTTT.

This clone came up a few times. The V gene is TRBV19, the J gene TRBJ2-1; 13 nucleotides line up with TRBD2. The CDR3 has 15 residues. The V gene end was trimmed by 6 bases and the J gene end by 9 bases; junction bases not matched to a gene: 8. Germline V gives CDR1 LNHDA, CDR2 SQIVND (reference sequence). CDR3 nucleotides: TGTGCCAGTAGCCCACTAGCGGGAGGGCCAGGTGAGCAGTTCTTC. Its protein is CASSPLAGGPGEQFF.

The chain links TRBV5-1 to TRBJ2-1, with 8 bases that match TRBD2. With V trimmed by 4 bases and J by 4 bases, 10 bases remained unmatched. Germline V gives CDR1 SGHRS, CDR2 YFSETQ. This CDR3 contains 16 residues. The CDR3 protein is CASSPDGLAPYNEQFF. In DNA form, the CDR3 reads TGCGCCAGCAGCCCGGACGGACTAGCACCATACAATGAGCAGTTCTTC. The complete variable domain, with remaining parts taken from reference TRBV5-1 and TRBJ2-1, reads KAGVTQTPRYLIKTRGQQVTLSCSPISGHRSVSWYQQTPGQGLQFLFEYFSETQRNKGNFPGRFSGRQFSNSRSEMNVSTLELGDSALYLCASSPDGLAPYNEQFFGPGTRLTVL.

Comment on this clone: Compared with germline, one end of the junction differs, possibly owing to a read error. The chain recombines TRBV7-9 with TRBJ1-5; TRBD1 is a possible D gene (6 bases). CDR1 SEHNR and CDR2 FQNEAQ come from the germline V gene (reference sequence). This CDR3 is built from 14 residues. CDR3 in amino acids: CSSSRTDSNQPQHF. DNA of the CDR3: TGTTCCAGCAGCCGGACAGATAGCAATCAGCCCCAGCATTTT.

This chain connects TRBV5-4 to TRBJ2-5; 8 bases are a match to TRBD1. V gave up 0 bases and J gave up 1 base; unmatched junction bases: 2. The CDR3 has 15 amino acids. Germline V gene sequence: CDR1 SGHNT, CDR2 YYREEE (reference sequence). CDR3 sequence reads: CASSLAGTGQETQYF. CDR3 DNA sequence: TGTGCCAGCAGCTTGGCGGGGACAGGCCAAGAGACCCAGTACTTC. Using reference TRBV5-4 and TRBJ2-5 for the parts outside the CDR3, the full variable domain is ETGVTQSPTHLIKTRGQQVTLRCSSQSGHNTVSWYQQALGQGPQFIFQYYREEENGRGNFPPRFSGLQFPNYSSELNVNALELDDSALYLCASSLAGTGQETQYFGPGTRLLVL.

The rearrangement joins TRBV9 to TRBJ1-5; a weak D match, TRBD1 (5 bases). V gave up 3 bases and J gave up 4 bases, with 8 bases separating them. The CDR3 sequence is 13 residues long. Germline CDR1 SGDLS, CDR2 YYNGEE. The CDR3 here is CASSGQGNQPQHF. CDR3 coding DNA: TGTGCCAGCAGCGGCCAGGGAAATCAGCCCCAGCATTTT.

The V call is TRBV6-5, the J call TRBJ1-1; D unresolved. V gave up 0 bases and J gave up 1 base, with 12 bases separating them. Germline V gene sequence: CDR1 MNHEY, CDR2 SVGAGI. The CDR3 loop spans 16 amino acids. CDR3 residues: CASSYSRVWGNTEAFF. The CDR3 DNA reads TGTGCCAGCAGTTACTCGAGGGTCTGGGGGAACACTGAAGCTTTCTTT.

V is TRBV27 and J is TRBJ2-5; 8 bases are shared with TRBD1. Unmatched junction bases numbered 16, after V lost 5 bases and J lost 5 bases. CDR1 is MNHEY, CDR2 SMNVEV, per germline (reference sequence). The CDR3 length is 17 residues. CDR3: CASSPDTDRGFRETQYF. In nucleotides, the CDR3 is TGTGCCAGCAGTCCAGATACCGACAGGGGCTTTAGGGAGACCCAGTACTTC.

V usage is TRBV6-4 and J usage is TRBJ2-2, with 8 nucleotides matching TRBD2. Germline CDR1 reads MRHNA; CDR2 reads SNTAGT. This CDR3 has 14 residues. With 6 bases clipped from V and 4 bases from J, the junction kept 4 bases outside the gene matches. DNA for the CDR3: TGTGCCAGCAGACTAGCGGATGCCACCGGGGAGCTGTTTTTT. Its translation is CASRLADATGELFF.

V and J are TRBV6-6 and TRBJ1-3; 7 positions match TRBD1. CDR1 and CDR2 from the germline V gene are MNHNY and SVGAGI (reference sequence). Trimming at V came to 5 bases and at J to 2 bases, leaving 6 bases not matched to a gene. This CDR3 is built from 15 residues. As DNA, the CDR3 is TGTGCCAGCAGTCCTAAGGGGGCTCCTGGAAACACCATATATTTT. This sequence encodes CASSPKGAPGNTIYF.

This chain links TRBV27 with TRBJ1-4; D not certain. CDR3 length: 14 residues. Germline CDR1 reads MNHEY; CDR2 reads SMNVEV (reference sequence). V was trimmed by 2 bases and J by 7 bases, leaving 11 bases between them. The CDR3 protein is CASSLGQVREKLFF. CDR3 DNA sequence: TGTGCCAGCAGTTTAGGGCAAGTTCGTGAAAAACTGTTTTTT.

The rearrangement links TRBV6-6 to TRBJ1-4; a weak D match, TRBD1 (6 bases). The V and J ends lost 4 bases and 8 bases respectively, with 17 bases between them. CDR1 and CDR2 (germline): MNHNY, SVGAGI (reference sequence). The CDR3 has 15 amino acids. This CDR3 reads CASSSTRARGEKLFF. CDR3 DNA sequence: TGTGCCAGCAGTTCGACGAGGGCCAGGGGAGAAAAACTGTTTTTT.